The T cell receptor beta chain under discussion was sequenced for a study of blood T cell repertoires in COVID-19. Across the whole study: Acute and convalescent COVID-19 samples came from the United States, Italy and Spain. Sources were T cells, B-cell-depleted T cells, or PBMCs; the material itself was cDNA or gDNA.

CDR1 SGHAT and CDR2 FQNNGV come from the germline V gene. V lost 3 bases and J lost 2; bases outside the gene matches: 8. There are 17 residues in the CDR3. How the authors handled the data: By means of reference gene primer amplification, nucleated cell counts were estimated. Using immunoSEQ multiplex PCR, the repertoire was profiled, and TCRdb retains in-frame clones only, with some absent. V and J calls and clone size follow that table, whereas D and trimming were derived from the DNA. The sample includes about 200,000 clones, 88% seen only once; the top ten take 1.6%. The sequence came from a man between 18 and 35 years old with active or convalescent COVID-19. Sequencing used peripheral blood. This chain uses TRBV11-2 with TRBJ2-1, with 9 bases aligning to TRBD2. The CDR3 DNA reads as TGTGCCAGCAGCTTGATACCGGGACTAGCAACCTACAATGAGCAGTTCTTC. Its protein product is CASSLIPGLATYNEQFF.